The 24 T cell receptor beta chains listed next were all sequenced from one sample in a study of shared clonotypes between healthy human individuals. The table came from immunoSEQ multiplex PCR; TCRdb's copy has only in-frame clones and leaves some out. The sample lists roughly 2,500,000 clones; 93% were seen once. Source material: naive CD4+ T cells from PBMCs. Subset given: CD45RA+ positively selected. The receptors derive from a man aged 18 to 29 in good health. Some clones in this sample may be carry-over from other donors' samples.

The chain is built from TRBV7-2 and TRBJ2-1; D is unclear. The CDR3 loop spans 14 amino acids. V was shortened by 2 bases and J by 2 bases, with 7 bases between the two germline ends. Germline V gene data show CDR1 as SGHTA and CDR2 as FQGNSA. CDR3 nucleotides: TGTGCCAGCAGCTTAATGATTACCTACAATGAGCAGTTCTTC. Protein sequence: CASSLMITYNEQFF. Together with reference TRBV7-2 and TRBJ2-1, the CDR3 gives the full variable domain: GAGVSQSPSNKVTEKGKDVELRCDPISGHTALYWYRQSLGQGLEFLIYFQGNSAPDKSGLPSDRFSAERTGGSVSTLTIQRTQQEDSAVYLCASSLMITYNEQFFGPGTRLTVL.

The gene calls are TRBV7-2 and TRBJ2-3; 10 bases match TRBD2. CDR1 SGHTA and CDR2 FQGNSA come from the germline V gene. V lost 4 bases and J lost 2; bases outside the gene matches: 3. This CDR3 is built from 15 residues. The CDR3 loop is CASSWGLANTDTQYF. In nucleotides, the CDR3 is TGTGCCAGCAGCTGGGGACTAGCGAACACAGATACGCAGTATTTT.

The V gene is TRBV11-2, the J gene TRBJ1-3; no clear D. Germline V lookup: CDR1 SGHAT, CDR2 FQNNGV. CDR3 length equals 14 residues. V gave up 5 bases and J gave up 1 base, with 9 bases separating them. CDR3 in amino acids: CASSQQFSGNTIYF. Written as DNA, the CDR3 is TGTGCCAGCAGCCAACAGTTTTCTGGAAACACCATATATTTT.

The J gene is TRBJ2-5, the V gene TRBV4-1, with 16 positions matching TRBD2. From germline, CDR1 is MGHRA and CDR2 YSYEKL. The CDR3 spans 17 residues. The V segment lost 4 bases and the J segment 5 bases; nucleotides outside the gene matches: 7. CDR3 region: CASSPGLAGGPWETQYF. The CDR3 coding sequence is TGCGCCAGCAGCCCGGGACTAGCGGGAGGGCCCTGGGAGACCCAGTACTTC.

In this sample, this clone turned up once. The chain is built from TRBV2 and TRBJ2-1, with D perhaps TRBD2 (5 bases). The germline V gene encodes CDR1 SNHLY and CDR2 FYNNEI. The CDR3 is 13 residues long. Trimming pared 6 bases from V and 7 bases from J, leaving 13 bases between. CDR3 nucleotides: TGTGCCAGCAGCCTAGAGTCGGGAAATGAGCAGTTCTTC. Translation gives CASSLESGNEQFF.

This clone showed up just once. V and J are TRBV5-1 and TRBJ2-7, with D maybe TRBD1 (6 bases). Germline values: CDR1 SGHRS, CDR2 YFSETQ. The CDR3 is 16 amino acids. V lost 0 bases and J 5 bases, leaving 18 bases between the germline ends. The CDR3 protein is CASSLATGHVGDEQYF. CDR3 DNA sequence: TGCGCCAGCAGCTTGGCGACAGGCCATGTGGGGGACGAGCAGTACTTC.

This CDR3 is CASSPRGQGMETQYF. CDR3 in DNA: TGTGCCAGCTCACCACGTGGACAGGGAATGGAGACCCAGTACTTC. The chain carries TRBV18 and TRBJ2-5, with 8 bases aligning to TRBD1. V shed 1 base and J 5 bases; nucleotides not matched to a gene: 6. Germline assignment: CDR1 KGHSH and CDR2 LQKENI. This CDR3 contains 15 residues. Based on the CDR3 plus reference TRBV18 and TRBJ2-5, the full variable domain is NAGVMQNPRHLVRRRGQEARLRCSPMKGHSHVYWYRQLPEEGLKFMVYLQKENIIDESGMPKERFSAEFPKEGPSILRIQQVVRGDSAAYFCASSPRGQGMETQYFGPGTRLLVL.

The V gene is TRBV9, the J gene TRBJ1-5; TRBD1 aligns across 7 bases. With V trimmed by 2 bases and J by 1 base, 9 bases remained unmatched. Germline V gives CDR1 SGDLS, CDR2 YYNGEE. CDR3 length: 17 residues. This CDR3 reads CASSVDAGGWSNQPQHF. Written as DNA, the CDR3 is TGTGCCAGCAGCGTCGACGCAGGGGGTTGGAGCAATCAGCCCCAGCATTTT. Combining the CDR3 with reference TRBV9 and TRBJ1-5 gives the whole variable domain DSGVTQTPKHLITATGQRVTLRCSPRSGDLSVYWYQQSLDQGLQFLIQYYNGEERAKGNILERFSAQQFPDLHSELNLSSLELGDSALYFCASSVDAGGWSNQPQHFGDGTRLSIL.

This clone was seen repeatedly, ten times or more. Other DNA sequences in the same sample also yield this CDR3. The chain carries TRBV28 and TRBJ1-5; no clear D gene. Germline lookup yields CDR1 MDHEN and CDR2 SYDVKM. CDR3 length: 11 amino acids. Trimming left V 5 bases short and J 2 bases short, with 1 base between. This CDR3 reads CASSGNQPQHF. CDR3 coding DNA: TGTGCCAGCAGTGGCAATCAGCCCCAGCATTTT.

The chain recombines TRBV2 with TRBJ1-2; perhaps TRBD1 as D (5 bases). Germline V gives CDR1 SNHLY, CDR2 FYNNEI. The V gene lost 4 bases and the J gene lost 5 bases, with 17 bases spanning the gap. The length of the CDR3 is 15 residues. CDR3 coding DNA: TGTGCCAGCAGTGCCTTAAGGGACCTGCCGTATGGCTACACCTTC. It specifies CASSALRDLPYGYTF.

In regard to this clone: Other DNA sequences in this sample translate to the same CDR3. This CDR3 reads CASSLVASRETQYF. CDR3 coding DNA: TGTGCCAGCAGCTTAGTGGCTAGCCGGGAGACCCAGTACTTC. The chain recombines TRBV7-2 with TRBJ2-5; weak D call: TRBD2 (5 bases). CDR3 length: 14 residues. Looked up from germline, CDR1 is SGHTA and CDR2 is FQGNSA. V was clipped by 1 base and J by 5 bases, with 11 bases between them. The variable domain in full, with the rest retrieved from reference TRBV7-2 and TRBJ2-5, is GAGVSQSPSNKVTEKGKDVELRCDPISGHTALYWYRQSLGQGLEFLIYFQGNSAPDKSGLPSDRFSAERTGGSVSTLTIQRTQQEDSAVYLCASSLVASRETQYFGPGTRLLVL.

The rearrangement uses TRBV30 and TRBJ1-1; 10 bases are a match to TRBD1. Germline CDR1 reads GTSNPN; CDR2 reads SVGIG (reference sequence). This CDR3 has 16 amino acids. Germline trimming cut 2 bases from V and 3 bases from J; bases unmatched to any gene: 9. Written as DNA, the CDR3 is TGTGCCTGGAGTCCGTTTTCCGGGACAGGGGACACTGAAGCTTTCTTT. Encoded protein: CAWSPFSGTGDTEAFF.

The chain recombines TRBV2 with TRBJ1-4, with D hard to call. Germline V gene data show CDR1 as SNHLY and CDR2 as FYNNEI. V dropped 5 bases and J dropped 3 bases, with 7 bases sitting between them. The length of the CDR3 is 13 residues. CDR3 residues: CASSYLANEKLFF. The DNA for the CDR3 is TGTGCCAGCAGTTACCTGGCTAATGAAAAACTGTTTTTT.

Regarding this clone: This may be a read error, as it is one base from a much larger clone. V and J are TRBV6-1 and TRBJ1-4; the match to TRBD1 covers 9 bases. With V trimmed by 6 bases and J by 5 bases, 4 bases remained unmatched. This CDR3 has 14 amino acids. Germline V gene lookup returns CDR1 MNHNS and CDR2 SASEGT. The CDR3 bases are TGTGCCAGCAGCGGCGACAGGGGGAATGAAAAACTGTTTTTT. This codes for CASSGDRGNEKLFF.

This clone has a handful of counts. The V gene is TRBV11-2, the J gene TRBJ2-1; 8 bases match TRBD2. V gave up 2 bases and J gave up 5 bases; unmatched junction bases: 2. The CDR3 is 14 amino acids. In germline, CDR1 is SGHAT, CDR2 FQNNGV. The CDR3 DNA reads TGTGCCAGCAGCTTAACTAGCGGAAACAATGAGCAGTTCTTC. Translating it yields CASSLTSGNNEQFF.

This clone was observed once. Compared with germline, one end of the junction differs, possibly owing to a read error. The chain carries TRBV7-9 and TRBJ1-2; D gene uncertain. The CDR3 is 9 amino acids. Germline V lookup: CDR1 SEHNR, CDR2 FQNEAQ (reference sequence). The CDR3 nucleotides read TGTGCCAGCAGCTCCACCTTAGACTTC. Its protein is CASSSTLDF.

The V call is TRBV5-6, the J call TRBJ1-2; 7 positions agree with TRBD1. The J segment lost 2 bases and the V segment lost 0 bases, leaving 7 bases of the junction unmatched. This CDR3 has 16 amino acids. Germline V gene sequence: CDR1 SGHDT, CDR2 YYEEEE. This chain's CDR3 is CASSLARGTANYGYTF. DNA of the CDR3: TGTGCCAGCAGCTTGGCTAGAGGGACAGCGAACTATGGCTACACCTTC.

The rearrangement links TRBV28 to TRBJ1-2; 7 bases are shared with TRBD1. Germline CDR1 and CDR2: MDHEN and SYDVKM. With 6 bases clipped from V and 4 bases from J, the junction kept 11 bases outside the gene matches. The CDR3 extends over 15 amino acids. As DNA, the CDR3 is TGTGCCAGCAGCCCTATACCGGGACAGACCTATGGCTACACCTTC. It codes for CASSPIPGQTYGYTF.

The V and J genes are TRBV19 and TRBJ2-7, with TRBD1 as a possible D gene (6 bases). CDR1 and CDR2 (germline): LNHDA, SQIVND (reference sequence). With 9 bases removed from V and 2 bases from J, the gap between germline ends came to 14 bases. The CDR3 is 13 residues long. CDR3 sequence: CASSRGQTYEQYF. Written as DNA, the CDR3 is TGTGCCAGCAGCCGAGGACAGACCTACGAGCAGTACTTC.

Written as DNA, the CDR3 is TGTGCCAGCAGTTCGACAGGGGACTCAAGGCCCCAGCATTTT. Residues: CASSSTGDSRPQHF. The rearrangement uses TRBV28 and TRBJ1-5, with 8 bases lining up with TRBD1. The CDR3 totals 14 residues. Germline CDR1 reads MDHEN; CDR2 reads SYDVKM. The V and J ends lost 4 bases and 9 bases, in that order; junction bases with no gene match: 8.

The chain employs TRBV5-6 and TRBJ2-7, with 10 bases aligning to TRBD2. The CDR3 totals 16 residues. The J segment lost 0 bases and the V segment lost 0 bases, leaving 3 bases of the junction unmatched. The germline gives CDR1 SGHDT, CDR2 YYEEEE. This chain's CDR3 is CASSLGLAGVSYEQYF. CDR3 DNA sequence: TGTGCCAGCAGCTTGGGGCTAGCGGGAGTCTCCTACGAGCAGTACTTC.

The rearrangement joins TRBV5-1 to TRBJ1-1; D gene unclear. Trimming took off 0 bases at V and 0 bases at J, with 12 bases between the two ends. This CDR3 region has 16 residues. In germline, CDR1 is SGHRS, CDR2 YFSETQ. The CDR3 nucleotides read TGCGCCAGCAGCTTGGATGGAACCTCATTGAACACTGAAGCTTTCTTT. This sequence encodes CASSLDGTSLNTEAFF.

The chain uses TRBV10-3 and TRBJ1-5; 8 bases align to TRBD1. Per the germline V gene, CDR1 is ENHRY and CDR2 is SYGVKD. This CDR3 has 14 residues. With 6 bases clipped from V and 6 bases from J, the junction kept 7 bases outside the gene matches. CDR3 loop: CAISLGQGGQPQHF. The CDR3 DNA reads TGTGCCATCAGCCTAGGACAGGGTGGTCAGCCCCAGCATTTT.

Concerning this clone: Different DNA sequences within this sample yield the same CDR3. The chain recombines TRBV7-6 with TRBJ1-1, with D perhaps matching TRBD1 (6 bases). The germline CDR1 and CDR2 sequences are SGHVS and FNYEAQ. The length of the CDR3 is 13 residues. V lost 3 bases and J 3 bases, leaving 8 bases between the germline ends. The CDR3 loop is CASSLSGDTEAFF. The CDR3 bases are TGTGCCAGCAGCTTGTCAGGGGACACTGAAGCTTTCTTT.